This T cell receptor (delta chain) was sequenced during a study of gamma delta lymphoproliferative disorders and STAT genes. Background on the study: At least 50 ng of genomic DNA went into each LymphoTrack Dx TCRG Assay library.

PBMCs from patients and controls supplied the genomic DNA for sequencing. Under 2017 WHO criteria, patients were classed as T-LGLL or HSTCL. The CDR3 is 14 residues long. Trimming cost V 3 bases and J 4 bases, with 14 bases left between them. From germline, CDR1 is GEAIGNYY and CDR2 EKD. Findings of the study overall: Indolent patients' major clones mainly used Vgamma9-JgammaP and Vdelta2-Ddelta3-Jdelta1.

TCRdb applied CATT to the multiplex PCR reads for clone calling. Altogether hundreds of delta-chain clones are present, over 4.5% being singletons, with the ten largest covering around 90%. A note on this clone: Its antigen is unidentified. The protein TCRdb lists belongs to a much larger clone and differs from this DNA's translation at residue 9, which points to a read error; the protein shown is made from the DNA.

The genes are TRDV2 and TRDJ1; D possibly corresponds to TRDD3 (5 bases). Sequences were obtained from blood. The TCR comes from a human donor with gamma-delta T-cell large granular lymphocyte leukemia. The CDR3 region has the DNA TGTGCCTGTGACGCCCTGCGGGGGTTCGATAAACTCATCTTT. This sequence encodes CACDALRGFDKLIF.